This T cell receptor beta chain was observed in a study of T cell responses to AZD1222 COVID-19 vaccine (dated by TCRdb to the early 2020s). Notes on the research overall: A total of more than 230 trial participants underwent TCR sequencing, of whom about 200 had received two doses of AZD1222 and about 25 had received two doses of the MenACWY control vaccine. Trial participants were enrolled into age subgroups of 18-55, 56-69 and 70-plus years, which contained about 150, 27 and 61 TCR-sequenced participants, respectively.

The time point label of this sample denotes: about 28 days (+/-7) after the second vaccine dose. AZD1222 recipients given second doses at about 4 weeks or at about 12 weeks were pooled, since spike-specific TCR depth and breadth were not found to differ between the two schedules. Samples from vaccinated people were obtained from the UK trials COV001 and COV002, which included a single-blind randomized controlled phase 2/3 trial of AZD1222 (ChAdOx1 nCoV-19) in healthy adults. For TCRbeta chain sequencing, PBMC samples from trial participants were taken at day 0 and at day 28 after the second dose. Overall study results and their limits: Conclusions about previously exposed vaccinees are limited, since just six or seven AZD1222 recipients were seropositive for SARS-CoV-2 at baseline. The whole spike protein was spanned by vaccine-associated CD4 TCRs, and dominant responses were seen in regions 160-218 and 743-854. After two AZD1222 doses, both the breadth and the depth of spike-specific TCRs were significantly higher than at day 0 and than in MenACWY recipients. Most participants were white British and females outnumbered males, and the authors suggested that clonal diversity may have been underestimated. No day 14 peak-response samples were available, so repertoires were characterized only after the peak T cell response. Reportedly, almost half of the unique spike-specific TCRs recognized epitopes lying outside the regions that are mutated in the B.1.351 and B.1.1.7 variants. The 56-69-year group was small, and its depth increase did not reach significance, likely because of low power.

With regard to this clone: Its specific antigen is unknown. Base qualities are not recorded, but no much larger clone differs from it by a single base.

The CDR3 regions of human TCRbeta chains were subjected to immunosequencing. For the original study's pipeline: TCRs in the repertoires were matched against a reference library of SARS-CoV-2-specific TCRs that had been generated with the MIRA antigen-specificity platform. Breadth meant the fraction of unique TCRs that were SARS-CoV-2-associated, whereas depth meant the fraction of total T cells that were SARS-CoV-2-associated. Using the MIRA data, each spike-specific TCR was mapped to the spike region that the TCR reacts to and placed in a CD4 or CD8 class. Log10-transformed breadth and depth values were compared by one-way ANOVA with Sidak's multiple comparisons tests. This immuneACCESS table, as held by TCRdb, lists in-frame sequences with V and J called but not all clones. Of the missing ones, under half trace to an unresolved V gene in checked studies; the others have no known cause. The V and J calls and clone size come from that table; D and trimming were worked out from the DNA. Across this sample there are under 95,000 clones, with under 90% seen only once. About 1.3% of the sample rests with the top ten.

Specimen: peripheral blood, collected 28 days after the second AZD1222 dose. This sequence originates from an adult who received the AZD1222 COVID-19 vaccine.

In nucleotide form, the sequence is TGTGCCAGCAGCCCCCTGGGCAGGGGGGACACTGAAGCTTTCTTT. This yields the protein CASSPLGRGDTEAFF. The V gene is TRBV3-1 (or the pseudogene TRBV3-2) and the J gene is TRBJ1-1, with 7 bases matching TRBD1. CDR1 and CDR2, per the germline V gene (reference sequence), are LGHDT and YNNKEL. The CDR3 covers 15 residues, taking in both the cysteine and the phenylalanine. Only the CDR3 portion is preserved as DNA: 45 bases, with reading frame beginning at the first base. V is pruned by 4 bases and J by 3 bases, leaving 8 bases of the junction without a gene match.